A selection of T cell receptor beta chains follows, all from one sample in a study of OX40 agonist ivuxolimab in advanced cancers. Clones were read by immunoSEQ multiplex PCR, and TCRdb kept only the in-frame ones, dropping some. Of about 64,000 clones in the sample, about four fifths were seen once. Sample: CD4+ or CD8+ T cells sorted from blood, taken in a trial of the OX40 agonist ivuxolimab. The receptors derive from an adult with an advanced solid tumor such as melanoma, head and neck, liver or kidney cancer. Each CDR3 is given with its conserved first and last residue. The D gene is left open where the match is weak. Where a row states a size, it is once, few, many or the class of an expanded clone; other rows omit it.

TRBD2 TRBJ2-1 TRBV30 NA CAWTDLAGVHNEQFF TGTGCCTGGACCGACTTGGCGGGAGTACACAATGAGCAGTTCTTC
NA TRBJ1-1 TRBV5-6 NA CASSKTNFGNTEAFF TGTGCCAGCAGCAAGACGAATTTCGGGAACACTGAAGCTTTCTTT
NA TRBJ2-3 TRBV6-5 NA CASSSHTDTQYF TGTGCCAGCAGTTCCCACACAGATACGCAGTATTTT
NA TRBJ2-5 TRBV7-9 NA CASSLTGTSQETQYF TGTGCCAGCAGCTTAACCGGGACATCCCAAGAGACCCAGTACTTC
NA TRBJ1-6 TRBV6-5 NA CASSHRGGPSFSLHF TGTGCCAGCAGTCATCGGGGGGGCCCCAGTTTCTCCCTCCACTTT
NA TRBJ2-4 TRBV5-1 NA CASSLGTGNIQYF TGCGCCAGCAGCTTGGGGACGGGGAACATTCAGTACTTC
TRBD2 TRBJ2-1 TRBV25-1 NA CASSDPLGLAASYNEQFF TGTGCCAGCAGTGATCCGCTAGGACTAGCGGCTTCCTACAATGAGCAGTTCTTC
TRBD1 TRBJ1-2 TRBV6-5 NA CASSYPGQGDYGYTF TGTGCCAGCAGTTACCCCGGACAGGGGGACTATGGCTACACCTTC
NA TRBJ1-1 TRBV7-9 few CASTVSGPEAFF TGTGCCAGCACCGTCAGTGGTCCTGAAGCTTTCTTT
TRBD2 TRBJ2-1 TRBV29-1 NA CSVTDPGTSGRGEQFF TGCAGCGTCACCGATCCAGGGACTAGCGGGAGGGGTGAGCAGTTCTTC
TRBD2 TRBJ2-3 TRBV6-4 NA CASSPTSGGADTQYF TGTGCCAGCAGCCCGACTAGCGGGGGGGCAGATACGCAGTATTTT
TRBD2 TRBJ2-7 TRBV6-1 NA CASSAGLGPRAEQYF TGTGCCAGCAGTGCCGGACTAGGGCCTAGGGCTGAGCAGTACTTC
NA TRBJ2-1 TRBV11-3 NA CASRPGQGPVEQFF TGTGCCAGCAGACCCGGCCAGGGACCCGTTGAGCAGTTCTTC
NA TRBJ1-3 TRBV13 once CASSLARNTIYF TGTGCCAGCAGCTTGGCCAGAAACACCATATATTTT
NA TRBJ2-3 TRBV4-2 NA CASSRDGLTDTQYF TGTGCCAGCAGCCGAGATGGACTCACAGATACGCAGTATTTT
NA TRBJ2-1 TRBV4-1 NA CASSQEGQSYNEQFF TGCGCCAGCAGCCAAGAAGGTCAATCCTACAATGAGCAGTTCTTC
NA TRBJ2-2 TRBV19 few CASGWGRPTGELFF TGTGCCAGCGGGTGGGGGCGGCCGACCGGGGAGCTGTTTTTT
TRBD2 TRBJ2-2 TRBV5-1 NA CASSFSGGNTGELFF TGCGCCAGCAGCTTTAGCGGGGGGAACACCGGGGAGCTGTTTTTT
TRBD1 TRBJ1-3 TRBV6-1 NA CASSAGTGGPGNTIYF TGTGCCAGCAGTGCCGGGACAGGGGGCCCTGGAAACACCATATATTTT
NA TRBJ2-2 TRBV4-1 NA CASSQGLGRGTGELFF TGCGCCAGCAGCCAAGGTTTAGGGAGAGGAACCGGGGAGCTGTTTTTT
NA TRBJ2-2 TRBV7-7 NA CASGLGPGTGELFF TGTGCCAGCGGACTGGGGCCAGGGACCGGGGAGCTGTTTTTT
NA TRBJ2-2 TRBV5-1 NA CASSLTATGELFF TGCGCCAGCAGCTTGACAGCTACCGGGGAGCTGTTTTTT
TRBD2 TRBJ2-1 TRBV7-9 NA CASSLPFRLAVHGEQFF TGTGCCAGCAGCTTACCTTTCAGACTAGCGGTGCATGGTGAGCAGTTCTTC
TRBD1 TRBJ1-1 TRBV29-1 NA CSVQGAGNTEAFF TGCAGCGTTCAGGGGGCCGGGAACACTGAAGCTTTCTTT
NA TRBJ1-3 TRBV29-1 once CSVEGTVDSGNTIYF TGCAGCGTTGAAGGGACAGTTGACTCTGGAAACACCATATATTTT
NA TRBJ2-7 TRBV11-3 NA CASSLVIGSYEQYF TGTGCCAGCAGCTTAGTCATCGGGTCCTACGAGCAGTACTTC
NA TRBJ2-7 TRBV28 once CASSRRGSQDTF TGTGCCAGCAGTCGACGGGGCAGTCAGGACACTTTC